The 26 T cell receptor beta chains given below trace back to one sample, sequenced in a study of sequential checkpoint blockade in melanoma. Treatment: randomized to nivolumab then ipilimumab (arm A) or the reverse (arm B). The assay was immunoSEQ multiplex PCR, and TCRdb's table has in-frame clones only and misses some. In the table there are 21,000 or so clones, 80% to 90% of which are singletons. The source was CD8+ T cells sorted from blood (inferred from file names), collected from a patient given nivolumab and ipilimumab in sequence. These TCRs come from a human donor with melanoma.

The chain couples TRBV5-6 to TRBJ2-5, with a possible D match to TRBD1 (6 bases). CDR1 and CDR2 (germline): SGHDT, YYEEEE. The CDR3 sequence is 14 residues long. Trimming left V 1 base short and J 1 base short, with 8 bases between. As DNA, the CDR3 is TGTGCCAGCAGCTTGACAGGGATCCAAGAGACCCAGTACTTC. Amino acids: CASSLTGIQETQYF.

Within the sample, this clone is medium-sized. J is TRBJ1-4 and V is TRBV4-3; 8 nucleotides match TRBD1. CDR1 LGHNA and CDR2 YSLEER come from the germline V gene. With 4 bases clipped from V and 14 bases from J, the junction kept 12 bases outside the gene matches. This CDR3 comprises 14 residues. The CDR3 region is CASSPRTGRYGLFF. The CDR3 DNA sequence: TGCGCCAGCAGCCCCCGGACAGGGAGGTACGGGCTGTTTTTT.

The CDR3 DNA is TGTGCCAGCAGCTCTTACCCCGGGACAGGGGTAGAGACCCAGTACTTC. It translates to CASSSYPGTGVETQYF. The chain employs TRBV5-6 and TRBJ2-5; TRBD1 matches 10 bases. Germline V CDR1 and CDR2: SGHDT, YYEEEE. J gave up 4 bases and V 3 bases, and 9 bases lay outside the gene matches. This CDR3 has 16 residues.

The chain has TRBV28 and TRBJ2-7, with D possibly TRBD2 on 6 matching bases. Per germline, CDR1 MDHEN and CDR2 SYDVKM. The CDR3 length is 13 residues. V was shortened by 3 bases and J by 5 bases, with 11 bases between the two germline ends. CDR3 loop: CASSFGGDHEQYF. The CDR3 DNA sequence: TGTGCCAGCAGTTTTGGAGGGGACCACGAGCAGTACTTC. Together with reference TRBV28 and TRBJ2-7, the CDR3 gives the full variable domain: DVKVTQSSRYLVKRTGEKVFLECVQDMDHENMFWYRQDPGLGLRLIYFSYDVKMKEKGDIPEGYSVSREKKERFSLILESASTNQTSMYLCASSFGGDHEQYFGPGTRLTVT.

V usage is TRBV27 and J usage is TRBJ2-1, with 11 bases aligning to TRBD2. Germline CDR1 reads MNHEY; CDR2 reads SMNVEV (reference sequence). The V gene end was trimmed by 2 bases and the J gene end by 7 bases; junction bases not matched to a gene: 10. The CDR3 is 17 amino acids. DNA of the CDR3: TGTGCCAGCAGTTTAGGTTCAGGACTAGCGGGCCTAAATGAGCAGTTCTTC. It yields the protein CASSLGSGLAGLNEQFF.

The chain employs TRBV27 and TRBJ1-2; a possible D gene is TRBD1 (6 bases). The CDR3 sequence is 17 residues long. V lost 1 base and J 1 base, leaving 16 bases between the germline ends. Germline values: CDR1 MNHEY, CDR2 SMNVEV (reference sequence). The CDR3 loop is CASSLWAGTPGNYGYTF. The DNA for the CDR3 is TGTGCCAGCAGTTTATGGGCCGGGACACCGGGTAACTATGGCTACACCTTC.

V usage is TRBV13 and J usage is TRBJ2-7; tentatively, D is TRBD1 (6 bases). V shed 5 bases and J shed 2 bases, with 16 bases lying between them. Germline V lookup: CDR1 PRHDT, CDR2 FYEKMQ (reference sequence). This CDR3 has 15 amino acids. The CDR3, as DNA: TGTGCCAGCAGCCCAGGGGTAGGGAACCCCTACGAGCAGTACTTC. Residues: CASSPGVGNPYEQYF.

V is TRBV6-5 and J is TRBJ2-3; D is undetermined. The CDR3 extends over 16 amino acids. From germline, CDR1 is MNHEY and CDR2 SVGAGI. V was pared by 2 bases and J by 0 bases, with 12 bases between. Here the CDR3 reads CASSYIGSPSTDTQYF. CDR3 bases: TGTGCCAGCAGTTACATCGGGTCCCCTAGCACAGATACGCAGTATTTT.

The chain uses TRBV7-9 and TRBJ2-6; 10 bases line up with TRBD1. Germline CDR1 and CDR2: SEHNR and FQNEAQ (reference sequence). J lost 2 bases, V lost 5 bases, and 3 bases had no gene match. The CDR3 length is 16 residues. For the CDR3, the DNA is TGTGCCAGCAGCACAGGGACAGGGGCTGGGGCCAACGTCCTGACTTTC. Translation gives CASSTGTGAGANVLTF.

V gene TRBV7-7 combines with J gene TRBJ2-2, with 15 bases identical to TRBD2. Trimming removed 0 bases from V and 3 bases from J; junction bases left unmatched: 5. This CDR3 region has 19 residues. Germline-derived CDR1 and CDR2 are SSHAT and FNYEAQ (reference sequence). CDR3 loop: CASSLAGLAGGRYTGELFF. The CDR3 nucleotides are TGTGCCAGCAGCTTAGCCGGACTAGCGGGGGGGCGGTACACCGGGGAGCTGTTTTTT. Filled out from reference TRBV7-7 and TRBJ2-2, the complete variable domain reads GAGVSQSPRYKVTKRGQDVTLRCDPISSHATLYWYQQALGQGPEFLTYFNYEAQPDKSGLPSDRFSAERPEGSISTLTIQRTEQRDSAMYRCASSLAGLAGGRYTGELFFGEGSRLTVL.

CDR3 in amino acids: CASILLGSTDTQYF. CDR3 nucleotide sequence: TGTGCCAGCATCCTACTAGGTAGCACAGATACGCAGTATTTT. The J gene is TRBJ2-3, the V gene TRBV11-2; TRBD2 is a possible D gene (5 bases). The CDR3 consists of 14 residues. Between the trimmed V and J ends, which lost 7 bases and 0 bases, there was a span of 11 bases. Per the germline V gene, CDR1 is SGHAT and CDR2 is FQNNGV.

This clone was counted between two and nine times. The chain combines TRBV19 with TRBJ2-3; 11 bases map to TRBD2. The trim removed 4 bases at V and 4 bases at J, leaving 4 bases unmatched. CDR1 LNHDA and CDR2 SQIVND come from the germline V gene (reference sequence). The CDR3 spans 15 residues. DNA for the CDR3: TGTGCCAGTAGTAAGATAGCGGGAGGGGCAGATACGCAGTATTTT. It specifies CASSKIAGGADTQYF. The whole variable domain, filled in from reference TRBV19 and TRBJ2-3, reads DGGITQSPKYLFRKEGQNVTLSCEQNLNHDAMYWYRQDPGQGLRLIYYSQIVNDFQKGDIAEGYSVSREKKESFPLTVTSAQKNPTAFYLCASSKIAGGADTQYFGPGTRLTVL.

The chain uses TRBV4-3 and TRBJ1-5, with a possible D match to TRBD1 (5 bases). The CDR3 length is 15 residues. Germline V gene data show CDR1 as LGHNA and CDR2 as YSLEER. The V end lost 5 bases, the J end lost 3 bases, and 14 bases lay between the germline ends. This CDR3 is CASSVLRDSNQPQHF. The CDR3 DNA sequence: TGCGCCAGCAGCGTACTCCGGGACTCCAATCAGCCCCAGCATTTT.

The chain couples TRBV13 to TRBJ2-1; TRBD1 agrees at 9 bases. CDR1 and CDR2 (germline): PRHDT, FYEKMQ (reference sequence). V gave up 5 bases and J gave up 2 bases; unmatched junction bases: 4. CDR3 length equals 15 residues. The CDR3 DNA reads TGTGCCAGCAGCCTGGACAGGGGAGCCTACAATGAGCAGTTCTTC. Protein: CASSLDRGAYNEQFF.

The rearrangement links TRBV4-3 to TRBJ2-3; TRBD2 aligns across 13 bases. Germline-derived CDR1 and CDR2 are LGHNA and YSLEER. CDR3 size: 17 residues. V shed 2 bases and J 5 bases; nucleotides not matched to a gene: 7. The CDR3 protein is CASSQSTSGGPEDTQYF. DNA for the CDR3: TGCGCCAGCAGCCAATCGACTAGCGGGGGGCCGGAAGATACGCAGTATTTT.

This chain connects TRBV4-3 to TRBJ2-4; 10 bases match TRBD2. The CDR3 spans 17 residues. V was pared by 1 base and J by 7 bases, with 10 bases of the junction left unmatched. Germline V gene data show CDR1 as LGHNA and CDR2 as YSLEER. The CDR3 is CASSQGVSGGPSNIQYF. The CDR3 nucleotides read TGCGCCAGCAGCCAAGGTGTTAGCGGGGGGCCCAGTAACATTCAGTACTTC.

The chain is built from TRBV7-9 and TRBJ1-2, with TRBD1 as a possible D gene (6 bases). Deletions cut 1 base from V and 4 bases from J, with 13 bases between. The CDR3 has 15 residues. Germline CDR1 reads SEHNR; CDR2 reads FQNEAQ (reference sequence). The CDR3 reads CASSLEGQRLYGYTF. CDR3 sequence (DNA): TGTGCCAGCAGCTTAGAAGGACAGAGACTCTATGGCTACACCTTC.

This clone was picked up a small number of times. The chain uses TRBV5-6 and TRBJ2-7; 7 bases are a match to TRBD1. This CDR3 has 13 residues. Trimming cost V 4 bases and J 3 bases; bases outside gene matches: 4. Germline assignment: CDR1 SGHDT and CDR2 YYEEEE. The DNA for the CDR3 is TGTGCCAGCAGCGGGGGACAGCTCTACGAGCAGTACTTC. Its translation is CASSGGQLYEQYF.

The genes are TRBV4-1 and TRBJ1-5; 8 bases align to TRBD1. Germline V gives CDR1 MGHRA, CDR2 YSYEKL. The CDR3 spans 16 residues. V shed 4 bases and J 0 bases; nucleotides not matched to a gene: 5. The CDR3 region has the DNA TGCGCCAGCAGCCGCCGACAGGGGTATAGCAATCAGCCCCAGCATTTT. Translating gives CASSRRQGYSNQPQHF.

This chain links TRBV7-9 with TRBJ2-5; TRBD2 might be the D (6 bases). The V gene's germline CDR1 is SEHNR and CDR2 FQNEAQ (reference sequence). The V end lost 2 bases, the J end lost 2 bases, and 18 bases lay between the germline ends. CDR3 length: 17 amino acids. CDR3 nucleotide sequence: TGTGCCAGCAGCTTAACCGAGGGAGGAGCGCAACAAGAGACCCAGTACTTC. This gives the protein CASSLTEGGAQQETQYF. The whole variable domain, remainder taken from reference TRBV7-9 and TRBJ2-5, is DTGVSQNPRHKITKRGQNVTFRCDPISEHNRLYWYRQTLGQGPEFLTYFQNEAQLEKSRLLSDRFSAERPKGSFSTLEIQRTEQGDSAMYLCASSLTEGGAQQETQYFGPGTRLLVL.

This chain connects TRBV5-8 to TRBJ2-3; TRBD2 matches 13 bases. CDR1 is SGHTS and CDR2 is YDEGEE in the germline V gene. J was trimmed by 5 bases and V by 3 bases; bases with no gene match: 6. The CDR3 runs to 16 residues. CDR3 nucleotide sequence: TGTGCCAGCAGCTCCGGGACTAGCGGGGTTGGAGATACGCAGTATTTT. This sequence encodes CASSSGTSGVGDTQYF. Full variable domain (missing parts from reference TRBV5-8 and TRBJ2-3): EAGVTQSPTHLIKTRGQQATLRCSPISGHTSVYWYQQALGLGLQFLLWYDEGEERNRGNFPPRFSGRQFPNYSSELNVNALELEDSALYLCASSSGTSGVGDTQYFGPGTRLTVL.

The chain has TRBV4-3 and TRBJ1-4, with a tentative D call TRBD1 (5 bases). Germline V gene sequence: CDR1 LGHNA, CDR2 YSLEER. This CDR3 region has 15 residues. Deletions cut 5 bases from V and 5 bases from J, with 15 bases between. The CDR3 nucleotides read TGCGCCAGCAGCGCCTGGGGGGAAGGGAATGAAAAACTGTTTTTT. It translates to CASSAWGEGNEKLFF.

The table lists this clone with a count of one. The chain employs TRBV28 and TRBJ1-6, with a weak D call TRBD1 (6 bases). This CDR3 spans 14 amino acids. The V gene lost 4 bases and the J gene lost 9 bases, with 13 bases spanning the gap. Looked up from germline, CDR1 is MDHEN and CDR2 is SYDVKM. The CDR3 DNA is TGTGCCAGCAGTTGGTCAGGGGATAGTTCACCCCTCCACTTT. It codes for CASSWSGDSSPLHF. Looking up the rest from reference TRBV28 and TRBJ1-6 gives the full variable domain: DVKVTQSSRYLVKRTGEKVFLECVQDMDHENMFWYRQDPGLGLRLIYFSYDVKMKEKGDIPEGYSVSREKKERFSLILESASTNQTSMYLCASSWSGDSSPLHFGNGTRLTVT.

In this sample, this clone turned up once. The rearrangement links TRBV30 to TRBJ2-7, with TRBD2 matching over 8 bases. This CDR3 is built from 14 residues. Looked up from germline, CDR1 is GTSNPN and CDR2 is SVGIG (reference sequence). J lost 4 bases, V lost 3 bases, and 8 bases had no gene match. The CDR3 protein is CAWRGSGGGYEQYF. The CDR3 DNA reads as TGTGCCTGGAGGGGGAGCGGGGGTGGGTACGAGCAGTACTTC.

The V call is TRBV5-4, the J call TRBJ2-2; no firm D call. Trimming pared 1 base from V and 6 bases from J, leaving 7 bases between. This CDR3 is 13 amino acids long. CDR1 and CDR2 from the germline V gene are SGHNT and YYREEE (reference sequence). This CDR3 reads CASSLNEAGELFF. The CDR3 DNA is TGTGCCAGCAGCTTGAACGAGGCCGGGGAGCTGTTTTTT. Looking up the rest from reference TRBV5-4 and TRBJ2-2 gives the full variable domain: ETGVTQSPTHLIKTRGQQVTLRCSSQSGHNTVSWYQQALGQGPQFIFQYYREEENGRGNFPPRFSGLQFPNYSSELNVNALELDDSALYLCASSLNEAGELFFGEGSRLTVL.

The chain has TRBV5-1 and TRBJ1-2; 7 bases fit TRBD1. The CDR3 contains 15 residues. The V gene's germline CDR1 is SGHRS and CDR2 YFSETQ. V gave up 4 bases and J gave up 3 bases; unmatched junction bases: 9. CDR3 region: CASSKYRGNDYGYTF. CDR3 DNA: TGCGCCAGCAGCAAATACAGGGGAAACGACTATGGCTACACCTTC.